The entry below describes one T cell receptor beta chain. Its target is unknown. The source of the sample is a study of STAT3 mutations in large granular lymphocyte leukemia. V shed 5 bases and J shed 3 bases, with 13 bases lying between them. From germline, CDR1 is SGHTA and CDR2 FQGTGA. The CDR3 runs 15 residues. Measured with immunoSEQ multiplex PCR; TCRdb has only the in-frame clones, and not every one. This sample has about 34,000 clones, with around 88% found just once. Study observations and caveats: In T-cell large granular lymphocyte leukemia, about half of patients showed multiple immunodominant subclonotypes.

The chain is built from TRBV7-3 and TRBJ1-4; D remains unclear. This TCR was recovered from a man in his 60s with T-cell large granular lymphocyte leukemia. Some clones in this sample may be carry-over from other donors' samples. Sequencing used peripheral blood mononuclear cells. DNA for the CDR3: TGTGCCAGCAGCCTTGCCCACGGGGCTAATGAAAAACTGTTTTTT. Translation gives CASSLAHGANEKLFF.